These 20 T cell receptor beta chains came from one sample sequenced in a study of T cells in Graves' hyperthyroidism and ophthalmopathy. Authors of the study amplified TCR beta CDR3 regions from RNA transcripts. Primed by the HTBI set, a first-round RT-PCR was run on the TCR CDR3. TCRdb reanalysed the multiplex PCR reads using MiXCR and keeps one entry per CDR3 protein. The sample lists some 580,000 distinct CDR3 sequences; more than 15% were seen once. The sample consisted of blood. The receptors originated from a woman between 40 and 50 years old with Graves' ophthalmopathy.

There are a few counts of this clonotype. The J gene is TRBJ1-2, the V gene TRBV4-1, with TRBD1 identical over 12 bases. The V and J ends lost 2 bases and 6 bases, in that order; junction bases with no gene match: 4. Germline CDR1 reads MGHRA; CDR2 reads YSYEKL. CDR3 length equals 15 residues. CDR3 DNA sequence: TGCGCCAGCAGCCAACCTTGGGACAGGGGGCATGGCTACACCTTC. Protein: CASSQPWDRGHGYTF.

The rearrangement joins TRBV14 to TRBJ1-4; TRBD1 aligns across 8 bases. J was trimmed by 7 bases and V by 3 bases; bases with no gene match: 7. This CDR3 region has 15 residues. CDR1 is SGHDN, CDR2 FVKESK, per germline. The CDR3 DNA sequence: TGTGCCAGCAGCCAGTCCGGGACAGGTGGTGAAAAACTGTTTTTT. Translation gives CASSQSGTGGEKLFF.

Many counts were recorded for this clonotype. The CDR3 is CASSYSKGLQETQYF. CDR3 coding DNA: TGTGCCAGCAGTTACTCGAAAGGGCTACAAGAGACCCAGTACTTC. The rearrangement uses TRBV6-5 and TRBJ2-5; D uncertain. CDR3 size: 15 residues. CDR1 and CDR2 from the germline V gene are MNHEY and SVGAGI. V lost 0 bases and J lost 2, with 10 bases in between.

Many counts were recorded for this clonotype. The rearrangement links TRBV7-3 to TRBJ1-1; the D gene is possibly TRBD1 (5 bases). Germline loops: CDR1 SGHTA, CDR2 FQGTGA. This CDR3 contains 12 residues. V lost 5 bases and J 12 bases, leaving 16 bases between the germline ends. In DNA, the CDR3 is TGTGCCAGCAGCGCCCCGGGACTTGGTCCTTTCTTT. Its protein is CASSAPGLGPFF.

This clonotype turned up a few times. The V and J genes are TRBV7-9 and TRBJ2-2; a possible D gene is TRBD2 (5 bases). V dropped 6 bases and J dropped 6 bases, with 14 bases sitting between them. Germline assignment: CDR1 SEHNR and CDR2 FQNEAQ (reference sequence). The CDR3 has 14 amino acids. CDR3 nucleotide sequence: TGTGCCAGCAGTGAATTCCGGGGTGCCGGGGAGCTGTTTTTT. Translating gives CASSEFRGAGELFF.

This clonotype has ten or more counts. This chain links TRBV11-2 with TRBJ1-4; D is possibly TRBD1 (5 bases). The germline V and J ends were trimmed by 1 base and 10 bases, with 10 bases remaining between them. Germline V gene sequence: CDR1 SGHAT, CDR2 FQNNGV. CDR3 size: 13 residues. In nucleotides, the CDR3 is TGTGCCAGCAGCTTAGTTGGGGCGGGAAAACTGTTTTTT. Translation gives CASSLVGAGKLFF.

This clonotype has a count of ten or more. The rearrangement uses TRBV6-5 and TRBJ2-5; the D is unclear. The V end lost 2 bases, the J end lost 4 bases, and 11 bases lay between the germline ends. The CDR3 runs 14 residues. Germline V gives CDR1 MNHEY, CDR2 SVGAGI. The DNA for the CDR3 is TGTGCCAGCAGTTACGTCCCGCCGGGAGAGACCCAGTACTTC. The encoded protein is CASSYVPPGETQYF.

This clonotype has ten or more counts. The chain employs TRBV20-1 and TRBJ2-1, with 15 nucleotides matching TRBD2. The CDR3 extends over 16 amino acids. CDR1 and CDR2 from the germline V gene are DFQATT and SNEGSKA (reference sequence). V gave up 3 bases and J gave up 5 bases; unmatched junction bases: 5. This CDR3 is CSARGTSGRIDNEQFF. In DNA, the CDR3 is TGCAGTGCTAGGGGGACTAGCGGGAGGATAGACAATGAGCAGTTCTTC.

Notes on this clonotype: A much larger clone is a single base away; this may be a read error. The gene calls are TRBV2 and TRBJ1-4; a possible D gene is TRBD1 (5 bases). This CDR3 contains 16 residues. CDR1 SNHLY and CDR2 FYNNEI come from the germline V gene. The CDR3 coding sequence is TGTGCCGGCAGTGAGGACGTCGGAGGGGTTAATGAAAAACTGTTTTTT. Encoded protein: CAGSEDVGGVNEKLFF.

This clonotype occurred many times. V is TRBV7-3 and J is TRBJ2-2; D not certain. The CDR3 is 12 amino acids. In germline, CDR1 is SGHTA, CDR2 FQGTGA. V lost 9 bases and J lost 2, with 7 bases in between. CDR3 DNA sequence: TGTGCCAGTAAGGGAAACACCGGGGAGCTGTTTTTT. This translates into CASKGNTGELFF.

The chain employs TRBV6-2 or TRBV6-3 and TRBJ2-5; no clear D gene. Germline loops: CDR1 MNHEY, CDR2 SVGEGT. The CDR3 has 14 residues. V was cut by 2 bases and J by 0 bases, with 7 bases left in between. The CDR3 here is CASSYGTYQETQYF. The CDR3 nucleotides are TGTGCCAGCAGTTACGGAACGTACCAAGAGACCCAGTACTTC.

This clonotype was counted at least ten times. The chain links TRBV11-2 to TRBJ2-4; no reliable D call. V was cut by 5 bases and J by 0 bases, with 17 bases left in between. The CDR3 runs 17 residues. The V gene's germline CDR1 is SGHAT and CDR2 FQNNGV. The chain's CDR3 is CASSLRLSSLAKNIQYF. Written as DNA, the CDR3 is TGTGCCAGCAGCCTACGGTTAAGCTCACTAGCCAAAAACATTCAGTACTTC.

Turning to this clonotype: A much more abundant neighbour one base away suggests this may be a read error. This chain joins TRBV11-2 and TRBJ1-2; D gene uncertain. The germline CDR1 and CDR2 sequences are SGHAT and FQNNGV. This CDR3 is 15 amino acids long. V lost 2 bases and J lost 0, with 10 bases in between. The CDR3, as DNA: TGTGCCAGCAGCTTAAACACGGGAGCTAACTATGGCTACACCTTC. Translation: CASSLNTGANYGYTF.

On this clonotype itself: This may stem from a read error, because a much larger clone lies one nucleotide away. The V call is TRBV28, the J call TRBJ2-3; 8 bases match TRBD1. The CDR3 totals 12 residues. Trimming took 5 bases from V and 13 from J; bases not matched to a gene: 8. CDR1 is MDHEN, CDR2 SYDVKM, per germline. In nucleotides, the CDR3 is TGTGCCAGCAGTGGGGACAGGACATGGGAGTATTTT. Translation gives CASSGDRTWEYF.

This clonotype was detected ten times or more. V is TRBV28 and J is TRBJ2-3, with D unresolved. The length of the CDR3 is 12 residues. V was shortened by 7 bases and J by 8 bases, with 13 bases between the two germline ends. Germline V gene data show CDR1 as MDHEN and CDR2 as SYDVKM. This chain's CDR3 is CASTRATGTQYF. DNA for the CDR3: TGTGCCAGCACCCGGGCCACGGGTACGCAGTATTTT.

The rearrangement joins TRBV7-9 to TRBJ2-7; TRBD1 matches at 9 bases. The length of the CDR3 is 14 residues. Germline lookup yields CDR1 SEHNR and CDR2 FQNEAQ (reference sequence). V trimming: 5 bases; J trimming: 6 bases; junction bases outside the gene matches: 8. CDR3 sequence reads: CASSPRDRASEQYF. CDR3 nucleotides: TGTGCCAGCAGCCCCCGGGACAGGGCATCCGAGCAGTACTTC.

Many counts were recorded for this clonotype. The CDR3 nucleotides are TGTGCCTGTACTGACCGCCCCTCACCAGAGCCCCAGCATTTT. It translates to CACTDRPSPEPQHF. The gene calls are TRBV28 and TRBJ1-5; D not resolved. This CDR3 contains 14 residues. V lost 11 bases, J lost 8 bases, and 22 bases lay in between. CDR1 and CDR2 (germline): MDHEN, SYDVKM. The whole variable domain, filled in from reference TRBV28 and TRBJ1-5, reads DVKVTQSSRYLVKRTGEKVFLECVQDMDHENMFWYRQDPGLGLRLIYFSYDVKMKEKGDIPEGYSVSREKKERFSLILESASTNQTSMYLCACTDRPSPEPQHFGDGTRLSIL.

This clonotype was observed many times. V usage is TRBV12-3 or TRBV12-4 and J usage is TRBJ2-7, with D unclear. The CDR3 loop spans 11 amino acids. CDR3 in amino acids: CASKGSYEQYF. The CDR3, as DNA: TGTGCGTCTAAGGGATCCTACGAGCAGTACTTC.

At least ten counts were recorded for this clonotype. CDR3 bases: TGCAGTGCTACGACTAGTGGAGAGACCCAGTACTTC. This codes for CSATTSGETQYF. The chain carries TRBV20-1 and TRBJ2-5; D possibly corresponds to TRBD2 (6 bases). Trimming pared 4 bases from V and 4 bases from J, leaving 10 bases between. The germline CDR1 and CDR2 sequences are DFQATT and SNEGSKA (reference sequence). CDR3 length: 12 amino acids.

This clonotype came up many times. The rearrangement joins TRBV11-2 to TRBJ2-1; D not resolved. CDR3 size: 12 residues. V was pared by 3 bases and J by 5 bases, with 5 bases between. Per the germline V gene, CDR1 is SGHAT and CDR2 is FQNNGV. The CDR3 spells CASSFAHNEQFF. The CDR3 nucleotides read TGTGCCAGCAGCTTTGCCCACAATGAGCAGTTCTTC.